This entry describes one T cell receptor beta chain. The gene names given are mouse names. The read comes to an end 1 residue before the CDR3 does, leaving the germline J gene to fill in the end. V lost 5 bases to trimming and J lost 2 bases; unmatched junction nucleotides: 11. This CDR3 is 17 amino acids long. Germline-derived CDR1 and CDR2 are SNHLY and FYNGKV (reference sequence). TCRdb keeps only in-frame clones here, not all; method: immunoSEQ multiplex PCR. Here the sample spans 4,500 to 5,000 clones, roughly 50% being singletons. The data stem from a study of tissue T cells after allogeneic stem cell transplantation. Time point described: mouse harvest day 14 after allogeneic transplant. Mouse grafts combined 10^7 T-cell-depleted bone marrow cells with 10^6 splenic CD5+ T cells.

This receptor was taken from a female BALB/c mouse given C57BL/6 T cells with graft-versus-host disease after an allogeneic hematopoietic cell transplant. This chain connects TRBV3 to TRBJ2-5, with 9 nucleotides matching TRBD2. The sample consisted of lymph node tissue. CDR3 DNA, as far as it was read: TGTGCCAGCAGCCCTCAAAATAACTGGGGGGTCCAAGACACCCAGTAC. Protein product: CASSPQNNWGVQDTQY. Given in full, the CDR3 is CASSPQNNWGVQDTQYF.